This entry concerns a single T cell receptor (beta chain). Additional DNA sequences in this sample encode the identical CDR3. The CDR3 has 15 amino acids. V gave up 0 bases and J gave up 3 bases, with 11 bases separating them. Germline V gives CDR1 SGDLS, CDR2 YYNGEE. The data were obtained in a study of CD8+ T cells in alopecia areata. The treatment: oral pan-JAK inhibitor, 5-10 mg twice daily. After isolation, RNA underwent reverse transcription to generate cDNA as the sequencing template. The method was immunoSEQ multiplex PCR; TCRdb's version includes in-frame clones alone and lacks a portion of them. The repertoire holds under 350,000 clones, with roughly 50% as singletons.

The receptor's source is a human donor with alopecia areata. This chain uses TRBV9 with TRBJ2-3; D may be TRBD2 (6 bases). Sequencing used CD4+ T cells sorted from blood, obtained at week 24, from a patient treated with tofacitinib. This CDR3 reads CASSVEGGRTDTQYF. In nucleotides, the CDR3 is TGTGCCAGCAGCGTAGAAGGAGGGAGAACAGATACGCAGTATTTT. The full variable domain, rest sourced from reference TRBV9 and TRBJ2-3, is DSGVTQTPKHLITATGQRVTLRCSPRSGDLSVYWYQQSLDQGLQFLIQYYNGEERAKGNILERFSAQQFPDLHSELNLSSLELGDSALYFCASSVEGGRTDTQYFGPGTRLTVL.